This record concerns one T cell receptor beta chain sequence. Measured with immunoSEQ multiplex PCR; TCRdb has only the in-frame clones, and not every one. The table has about 980,000 clones, 76% seen once. This sample stems from a study of shared clonotypes between healthy human individuals. Study as a whole: CD4 naive and memory got three plates each, CD8 naive two, CD8 memory one.

Trimming left V 4 bases short and J 2 bases short, with 16 bases between. The germline V gene has CDR1 SGHRS and CDR2 YFSETQ. There are 17 residues in the CDR3. The chain couples TRBV5-1 to TRBJ2-6; D remains ambiguous. This TCR was recovered from a man between 18 and 29 years old in good health. Sequences were obtained from memory CD4+ T cells sorted from blood. Indicated subset: CD45RA-negative fraction. The CDR3 loop reads CASSPTVQAAGANVLTF. For the CDR3, the DNA is TGCGCCAGCAGCCCCACGGTGCAGGCAGCTGGGGCCAACGTCCTGACTTTC.